This T cell receptor beta chain was recovered during a study of T cells expressing NK-cell markers. Study-level information: Repertoires of TCR beta were obtained from T cells sorted as CD3+CD56+NKG2C+, CD3+CD56+NKG2C- and CD3+CD56-NKG2C+. Serological testing identified seven of the eight sequenced donors as HCMV-seropositive and one as seronegative.

To note about this clonotype: What it binds is unknown.

One entry per CDR3 protein, without DNA, is what TCRdb gives after re-calling the 5' RACE reads. This repertoire includes roughly 430,000 distinct CDR3 sequences. The CDR3 totals 14 residues. Germline V gene data show CDR1 as LGHNA and CDR2 as YNFKEQ. General study points: Dominant NKG2C+ clonotypes made up about 1.0-7.5% of CD8+ T cells in roughly 6 donors. There remained a lack of clarity about HCMV specificity of expanded NKG2C+ T cell clones.

The rearrangement uses TRBV4-2 and TRBJ2-2; the TCRdb D gene call, TRBD1, has no DNA to confirm it. This receptor was identified in a woman between 18 and 70 years old in good health. Specimen: blood T cells: a sorted CD56 or NKG2C T cell subset, CD4+ or CD8+ T cells, or bulk PBMC T cells (not recorded which). The CDR3: CASRGQGSTGELFF.